Each of the 4 T cell receptor beta chains below was sequenced from the same sample in a study of chemoradiotherapy in HPV16-positive cancers. This table comes from immunoSEQ multiplex PCR, and its TCRdb copy is limited to in-frame clones, with some not included. The sample lists 20,000 to 25,000 clones; about 87% were seen once. Sequencing used blood, obtained from a patient who underwent chemoradiotherapy. The receptors come from a human donor with HPV-associated anogenital cancer.

V and J are TRBV9 and TRBJ2-3, with a weak D call TRBD1 (6 bases). Germline V gene data show CDR1 as SGDLS and CDR2 as YYNGEE. The ends were cut back, 1 base at V and 3 bases at J, with 21 bases in the middle. This CDR3 region has 18 residues. This CDR3 is CASSVLHAAAGATDTQYF. CDR3 bases: TGTGCCAGCAGCGTACTCCACGCCGCGGCAGGGGCTACAGATACGCAGTATTTT. Complete variable domain (other parts from reference TRBV9 and TRBJ2-3): DSGVTQTPKHLITATGQRVTLRCSPRSGDLSVYWYQQSLDQGLQFLIQYYNGEERAKGNILERFSAQQFPDLHSELNLSSLELGDSALYFCASSVLHAAAGATDTQYFGPGTRLTVL.

The chain recombines TRBV12-5 with TRBJ2-1; 7 nucleotides agree with TRBD2. Germline V gene lookup returns CDR1 LGHNT and CDR2 FRNRAP. The CDR3 runs 16 residues. V was clipped by 0 bases and J by 5 bases; unmatched bases: 7. The CDR3 sequence is CASGLVGGSQHNEQFF. The CDR3 DNA is TGTGCTAGTGGTTTGGTGGGGGGGAGCCAACACAATGAGCAGTTCTTC.

This clone showed up just a few times. Here the CDR3 reads CAWSSGSGNQPQHF. The CDR3 bases are TGTGCCTGGAGTAGCGGGTCTGGCAATCAGCCCCAGCATTTT. The chain couples TRBV30 to TRBJ1-5; D ambiguous. This CDR3 is 14 amino acids long. The germline gives CDR1 GTSNPN, CDR2 SVGIG (reference sequence). The V end lost 2 bases, the J end lost 2 bases, and 10 bases lay between the germline ends. The full variable domain, completed using reference TRBV30 and TRBJ1-5, is SQTIHQWPATLVQPVGSPLSLECTVEGTSNPNLYWYRQAAGRGLQLLFYSVGIGQISSEVPQNLSASRPQDRQFILSSKKLLLSDSGFYLCAWSSGSGNQPQHFGDGTRLSIL.

The rearrangement uses TRBV27 and TRBJ1-2, with 9 bases that match TRBD1. The CDR3 spans 17 residues. Germline V CDR1 and CDR2: MNHEY, SMNVEV (reference sequence). The junction had 16 bases not matched to a gene; V was cut back by 4 bases and J by 7 bases. In DNA form, the CDR3 reads TGTGCCAGCAGTTCATCGGCCTTTACAGGGGGCACAGGTGGCTACACCTTC. Translated, it gives CASSSSAFTGGTGGYTF.